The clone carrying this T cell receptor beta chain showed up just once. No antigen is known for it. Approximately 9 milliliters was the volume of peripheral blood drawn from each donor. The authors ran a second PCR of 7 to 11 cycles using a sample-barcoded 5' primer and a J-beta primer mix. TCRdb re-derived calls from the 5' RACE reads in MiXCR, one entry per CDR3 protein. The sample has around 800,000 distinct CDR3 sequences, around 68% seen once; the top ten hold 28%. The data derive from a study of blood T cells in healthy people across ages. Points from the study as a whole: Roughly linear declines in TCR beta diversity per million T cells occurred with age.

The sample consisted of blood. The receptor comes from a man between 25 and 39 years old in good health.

Here the CDR3 reads CASSNLGAGGYTF. CDR3 coding DNA: TGTGCCAGCAGTAACTTAGGGGCGGGCGGCTACACCTTC. The V and J genes are TRBV28 and TRBJ1-2; TRBD1 might be the D (5 bases). Germline V gene data show CDR1 as MDHEN and CDR2 as SYDVKM. The CDR3 is 13 residues long. V lost 5 bases, J lost 8 bases, and 15 bases lay in between.